This record concerns one T cell receptor beta chain sequence. Its antigen is unidentified. The sample originates from a study of shared clonotypes between healthy human individuals. Across the study: Participating donors consisted of two women and a few men aged 18 to 49. CD4 naive and CD4 memory each took three plates per donor, while CD8 naive took two and CD8 memory one. Study results and caveats: Clonotypes shared by all four sorted-subset donors had higher generation probabilities than non-shared clonotypes. Naive subsets, compared against memory subsets, generally had larger estimated richness values.

The method was immunoSEQ multiplex PCR; TCRdb's version includes in-frame clones alone and lacks a portion of them. The data hold approximately 740,000 clones, with 85% to 95% observed a single time. In the naive CD8 group, cells lacked CD45RO and were positively selected for CCR7, so terminally differentiated effector memory CD45RA+ cells were left out. Germline V gene sequence: CDR1 SEHNR, CDR2 FQNEAQ (reference sequence). Trimming took 11 bases from V and 8 from J; bases not matched to a gene: 15. This CDR3 spans 14 amino acids. The sequencing sample was made of naive CD8+ T cells sorted from blood. This clonotype was obtained from a man between 25 and 39 years old in good health. The V and J genes are TRBV7-9 and TRBJ2-1, with 7 bases fitting TRBD2. The CDR3 bases are TGTGCCCTAAGCCAGACTAGCCCCTTCGATGAGCAGTTCTTC. The encoded protein is CALSQTSPFDEQFF.